Each of the 17 T cell receptor beta chains below was sequenced from the same sample in a study of cytomegalovirus exposure and HLA in healthy donors. Clones were sequenced by immunoSEQ multiplex PCR, and TCRdb holds only the in-frame ones, with some missing. The data show nearly 80,000 clones, 80% to 95% seen once. The sample comprised PBMCs. The source is a woman aged 25 to 45 in good health and CMV-seronegative.

V and J are TRBV19 and TRBJ1-5; D unclear. Germline V lookup: CDR1 LNHDA, CDR2 SQIVND (reference sequence). Trimming took 0 bases from V and 2 from J, leaving 8 bases between them. The CDR3 loop spans 15 amino acids. Written as DNA, the CDR3 is TGTGCCAGTAGTATAGATCGGTCGGGCAATCAGCCCCAGCATTTT. Its protein product is CASSIDRSGNQPQHF.

Turning to this clone: Other DNA sequences of this sample code for an identical CDR3. The chain combines TRBV6-1 with TRBJ1-1; 8 nucleotides line up with TRBD1. V gave up 4 bases and J gave up 3 bases; unmatched junction bases: 13. Germline-derived CDR1 and CDR2 are MNHNS and SASEGT. The CDR3 runs to 17 residues. The CDR3 region has the DNA TGTGCCAGCAGTGCTTCGATCGGGACAGGAAGGGACACTGAAGCTTTCTTT. It yields the protein CASSASIGTGRDTEAFF.

This sequence joins TRBV10-2 and TRBJ1-1; D may be TRBD1 (5 bases). V was trimmed by 8 bases and J by 6 bases, leaving 10 bases between them. Germline V gene sequence: CDR1 WSHSY, CDR2 SAAADI. CDR3 size: 11 residues. CDR3 bases: TGCGCCAGCCTCAGCAGGGCTGAAGCTTTCTTT. Encoded protein: CASLSRAEAFF.

The chain carries TRBV5-1 and TRBJ2-3, with a weak D call TRBD2 (5 bases). From germline, CDR1 is SGHRS and CDR2 YFSETQ. V lost 1 base, J lost 6 bases, and 6 bases lay in between. CDR3 length equals 12 residues. CDR3: CASSLPGDTQYF. In DNA form, the CDR3 reads TGCGCCAGCAGCTTGCCGGGGGATACGCAGTATTTT.

The gene calls are TRBV28 and TRBJ1-4; D remains ambiguous. There are 12 residues in the CDR3. Trimming stripped 2 bases from V and 7 bases from J, with 5 bases between. The germline V gene encodes CDR1 MDHEN and CDR2 SYDVKM. Here the CDR3 DNA reads TGTGCCAGCAGTTTAATCGGTGAAAAACTGTTTTTT. As protein: CASSLIGEKLFF. Combining the CDR3 with reference TRBV28 and TRBJ1-4 gives the whole variable domain DVKVTQSSRYLVKRTGEKVFLECVQDMDHENMFWYRQDPGLGLRLIYFSYDVKMKEKGDIPEGYSVSREKKERFSLILESASTNQTSMYLCASSLIGEKLFFGSGTQLSVL.

The genes are TRBV2 and TRBJ2-1; D gene unclear. The CDR3 totals 12 residues. With 7 bases removed from V and 9 bases from J, the gap between germline ends came to 13 bases. In germline, CDR1 is SNHLY, CDR2 FYNNEI. The CDR3 spells CASNPLVAEQFF. Here the CDR3 DNA reads TGTGCCAGCAACCCCCTTGTGGCTGAGCAGTTCTTC. The whole variable domain, remainder taken from reference TRBV2 and TRBJ2-1, is EPEVTQTPSHQVTQMGQEVILRCVPISNHLYFYWYRQILGQKVEFLVSFYNNEISEKSEIFDDQFSVERPDGSNFTLKIRSTKLEDSAMYFCASNPLVAEQFFGPGTRLTVL.

The V gene is TRBV5-4, the J gene TRBJ1-2, with TRBD1 matching 7 bases. V dropped 4 bases and J dropped 6; count of bases not matched to a gene: 6. CDR1 is SGHNT, CDR2 YYREEE, per germline (reference sequence). The CDR3 totals 13 residues. CDR3 protein: CASSLDRAHGYTF. DNA of the CDR3: TGTGCCAGCAGCCTAGACAGGGCCCATGGCTACACCTTC.

As regards this clone: Other nucleotide sequences from this sample produce the same CDR3. The V call is TRBV27, the J call TRBJ2-1; 11 bases are shared with TRBD2. The CDR3 is 14 amino acids. Germline CDR1 reads MNHEY; CDR2 reads SMNVEV (reference sequence). With V trimmed by 7 bases and J by 4 bases, 3 bases remained unmatched. The CDR3: CASTSGGFYNEQFF. CDR3 coding DNA: TGTGCCAGCACTAGCGGGGGGTTTTACAATGAGCAGTTCTTC.

V gene TRBV7-9 combines with J gene TRBJ2-5; 9 nucleotides align to TRBD2. The DNA end is more similar to TRBJ2-7, so the J call may be wrong. Germline V gives CDR1 SEHNR, CDR2 FQNEAQ (reference sequence). The CDR3 is 16 amino acids. The CDR3 nucleotides read TGTGCCAGCAGCTTAGGGCTAGCGGGAATTTCCTACGAGCAGTACTTC. It encodes CASSLGLAGISYEQYF.

The chain combines TRBV28 with TRBJ1-4, with D perhaps matching TRBD1 (5 bases). Germline V lookup: CDR1 MDHEN, CDR2 SYDVKM. The CDR3 totals 14 residues. Deletions cut 10 bases from V and 7 bases from J, with 19 bases between. Here the CDR3 DNA reads TGTGCCACCTACCCGGGGGGGGTAGGTGAAAAACTGTTTTTT. Protein: CATYPGGVGEKLFF. Supplemented by reference TRBV28 and TRBJ1-4, the full variable domain reads DVKVTQSSRYLVKRTGEKVFLECVQDMDHENMFWYRQDPGLGLRLIYFSYDVKMKEKGDIPEGYSVSREKKERFSLILESASTNQTSMYLCATYPGGVGEKLFFGSGTQLSVL.

The chain has TRBV6-5 and TRBJ2-2; 8 bases fit TRBD2. V was pared by 4 bases and J by 5 bases, with 6 bases of the junction left unmatched. CDR3 length equals 15 residues. The germline V gene encodes CDR1 MNHEY and CDR2 SVGAGI. The CDR3 loop reads CASSSFGGVTGELFF. CDR3 in DNA: TGTGCCAGCAGTTCTTTCGGGGGGGTGACCGGGGAGCTGTTTTTT.

V is TRBV10-3 and J is TRBJ2-7, with 7 bases aligning to TRBD1. The germline V gene has CDR1 ENHRY and CDR2 SYGVKD. Trimming removed 8 bases from V and 6 bases from J; junction bases left unmatched: 16. CDR3 length: 15 residues. This CDR3 reads CAIERIQGIYREQYF. CDR3 in DNA: TGTGCCATCGAAAGAATACAGGGGATATACCGCGAGCAGTACTTC.

The CDR3 coding sequence is TGTGCCAGCAGTGTCCAGGGGGCTCGGGAGACCCAGTACTTC. Residues: CASSVQGARETQYF. This chain joins TRBV6-1 and TRBJ2-5; 8 nucleotides align to TRBD1. The CDR3 covers 14 residues. Germline V gene sequence: CDR1 MNHNS, CDR2 SASEGT. V dropped 4 bases and J dropped 5; count of bases not matched to a gene: 6.

The chain combines TRBV18 with TRBJ1-1, with 7 bases aligning to TRBD1. After removal of 3 bases from V and 1 base from J, the junction contained 11 bases not matched to a gene. Germline V gives CDR1 KGHSH, CDR2 LQKENI. The length of the CDR3 is 17 residues. The CDR3 DNA reads as TGTGCCAGCTCACCGAGTACTAACAGGGGTCGGAACACTGAAGCTTTCTTT. It translates to CASSPSTNRGRNTEAFF.

This sequence joins TRBV4-2 and TRBJ1-3; D not certain. Germline lookup yields CDR1 LGHNA and CDR2 YNFKEQ. CDR3 size: 15 residues. Trimming left V 1 base short and J 2 bases short, with 9 bases between. CDR3 nucleotide sequence: TGTGCCAGCAGCCAAGGGGCAGAGACTGGAAACACCATATATTTT. Protein sequence: CASSQGAETGNTIYF.

The chain uses TRBV18 and TRBJ1-5; 7 positions match TRBD1. The V gene end was trimmed by 2 bases and the J gene end by 4 bases; junction bases not matched to a gene: 8. There are 16 residues in the CDR3. Germline V gene lookup returns CDR1 KGHSH and CDR2 LQKENI. DNA for the CDR3: TGTGCCAGCTCACCAGGTCGACAGGGTTTAAATCAGCCCCAGCATTTT. Translating gives CASSPGRQGLNQPQHF.

The rearrangement uses TRBV7-9 and TRBJ2-1, with D hard to call. Trimming pared 8 bases from V and 12 bases from J, leaving 8 bases between. CDR1 and CDR2 from the germline V gene are SEHNR and FQNEAQ (reference sequence). The CDR3 has 9 amino acids. The chain's CDR3 is CASEEGQFF. For the CDR3, the DNA is TGTGCCAGCGAGGAAGGGCAGTTCTTC.